This T cell receptor (beta chain) was captured by sequencing in a study of blood T cell repertoires in COVID-19. About the research overall: Acute and convalescent COVID-19 specimens originated in the United States, Italy and Spain.

In the original workflow: Scientists estimated how many nucleated cells there were by amplifying reference gene primers. Generated by immunoSEQ multiplex PCR, the TCRdb table keeps only in-frame clones and is missing some. For V, J and clone size, that table is used; D and trimming come from the DNA. Seen here are about 36,000 clones, over 75% observed once, and the top ten hold roughly 5.2%. This clone showed up just once. Germline-derived CDR1 and CDR2 are MDHEN and SYDVKM. This CDR3 region has 14 residues. V shed 7 bases and J shed 0 bases, with 12 bases lying between them. V gene TRBV28 combines with J gene TRBJ1-1, with D possibly TRBD1 on 5 matching bases. The source is a human donor in a cohort sampled during active COVID-19. Material for sequencing was peripheral blood. The CDR3 loop is CASTRRGLNTEAFF. In DNA, the CDR3 is TGTGCCAGCACGCGTAGGGGCCTGAACACTGAAGCTTTCTTT.